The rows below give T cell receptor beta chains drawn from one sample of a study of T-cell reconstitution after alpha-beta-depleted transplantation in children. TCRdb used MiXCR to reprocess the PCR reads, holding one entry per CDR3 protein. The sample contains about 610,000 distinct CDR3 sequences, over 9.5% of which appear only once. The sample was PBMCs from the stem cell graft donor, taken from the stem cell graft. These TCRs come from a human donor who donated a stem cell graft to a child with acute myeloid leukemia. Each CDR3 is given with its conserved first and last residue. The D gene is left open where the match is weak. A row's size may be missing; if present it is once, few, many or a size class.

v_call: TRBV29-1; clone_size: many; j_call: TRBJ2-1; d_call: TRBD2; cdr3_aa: CSVEGTSSYNEQFF; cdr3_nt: TGCAGCGTTGAGGGGACTAGCTCCTACAATGAGCAGTTCTTC
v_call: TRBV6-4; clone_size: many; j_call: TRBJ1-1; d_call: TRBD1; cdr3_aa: CASRNQQGGTEAFF; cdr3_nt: TGTGCCAGCAGGAACCAACAGGGGGGCACTGAAGCTTTCTTT
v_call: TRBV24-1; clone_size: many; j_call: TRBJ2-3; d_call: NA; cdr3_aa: CATSDSAPGVTDTQYF; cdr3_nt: TGTGCCACCAGTGATTCGGCCCCGGGCGTCACAGATACGCAGTATTTT
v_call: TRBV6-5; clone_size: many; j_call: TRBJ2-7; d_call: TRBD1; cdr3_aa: CASSYGTGLYEQYF; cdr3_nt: TGTGCCAGCAGTTACGGGACAGGATTATACGAGCAGTACTTC
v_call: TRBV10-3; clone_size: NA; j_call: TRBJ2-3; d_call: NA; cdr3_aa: CAINLDISTDTQYF; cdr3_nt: TGTGCCATCAACTTAGATATTAGCACAGATACGCAGTATTTT
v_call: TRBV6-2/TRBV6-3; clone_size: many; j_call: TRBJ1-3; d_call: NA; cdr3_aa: CASSSTGFGNTIYF; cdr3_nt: TGTGCCAGCAGTTCGACAGGATTTGGAAACACCATATATTTT
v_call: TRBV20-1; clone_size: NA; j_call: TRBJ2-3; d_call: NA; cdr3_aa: CSARPGRSTDTQYF; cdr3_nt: TGCAGTGCTAGACCGGGACGGAGCACAGATACGCAGTATTTT
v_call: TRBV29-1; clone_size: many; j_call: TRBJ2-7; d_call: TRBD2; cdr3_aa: CSAGGERGAYEQYF; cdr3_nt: TGCAGCGCAGGGGGTGAGCGGGGGGCCTACGAGCAGTACTTC
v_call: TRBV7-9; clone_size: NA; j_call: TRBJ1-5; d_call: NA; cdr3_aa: CASSLANRVGQPQHF; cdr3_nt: TGTGCCAGCAGTTTAGCGAACAGGGTGGGTCAGCCCCAGCATTTT
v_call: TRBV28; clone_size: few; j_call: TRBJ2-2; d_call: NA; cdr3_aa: CASTSAGELFF; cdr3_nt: TGTGCCAGCACTAGCGCCGGGGAGCTGTTTTTT
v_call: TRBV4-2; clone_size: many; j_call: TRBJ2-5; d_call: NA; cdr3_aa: CASSQGSAQYF; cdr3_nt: TGTGCCAGCAGCCAAGGGTCCGCCCAGTACTTC
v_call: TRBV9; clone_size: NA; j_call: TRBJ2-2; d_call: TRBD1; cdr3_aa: CASSAPGQGPNTGELFF; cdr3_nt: TGTGCCAGCAGCGCCCCTGGACAGGGACCGAACACCGGGGAGCTGTTTTTT
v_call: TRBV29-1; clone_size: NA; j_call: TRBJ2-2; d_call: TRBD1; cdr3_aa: CSVSRTGSGELFF; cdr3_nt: TGCAGCGTTAGTAGGACAGGCTCCGGGGAGCTGTTTTTT
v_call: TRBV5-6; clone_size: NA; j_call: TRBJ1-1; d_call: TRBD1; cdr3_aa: CASSLGGREAFF; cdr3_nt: TGTGCCAGCAGCTTAGGGGGCCGCGAAGCTTTCTTT
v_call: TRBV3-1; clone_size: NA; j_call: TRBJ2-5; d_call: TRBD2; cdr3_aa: CASSPGLAGGQLQETQYF; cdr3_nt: TGTGCCAGCAGCCCTGGACTAGCGGGAGGACAACTCCAAGAGACCCAGTACTTC
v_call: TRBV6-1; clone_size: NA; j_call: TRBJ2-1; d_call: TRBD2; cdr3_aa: CASSVAGAYNEQFF; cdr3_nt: TGTGCCAGCAGTGTAGCGGGAGCCTACAATGAGCAGTTCTTC
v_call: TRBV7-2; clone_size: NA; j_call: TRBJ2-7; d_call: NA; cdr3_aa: CASSLGGGNTIEQYF; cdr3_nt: TGTGCCAGCAGCTTAGGGGGCGGAAACACAATCGAGCAGTACTTC
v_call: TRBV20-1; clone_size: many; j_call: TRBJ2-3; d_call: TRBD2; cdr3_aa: CSAKWTSGGTDTQYF; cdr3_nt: TGCAGTGCTAAATGGACTAGCGGCGGCACAGATACGCAGTATTTT
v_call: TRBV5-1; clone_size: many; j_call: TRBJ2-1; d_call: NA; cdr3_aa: CASSLARAGPDEQFF; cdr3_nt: TGCGCCAGCAGCTTGGCGAGGGCGGGACCCGATGAGCAGTTCTTC
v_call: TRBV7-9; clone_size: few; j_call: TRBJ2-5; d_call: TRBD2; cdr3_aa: CASSSGLAGQGETQYF; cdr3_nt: TGTGCCAGCAGCTCGGGACTAGCGGGACAAGGGGAGACCCAGTACTTC
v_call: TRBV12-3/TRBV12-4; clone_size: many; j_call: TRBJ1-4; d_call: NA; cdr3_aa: CASSLAGGPGSEKLFF; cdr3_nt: TGTGCCAGCAGTTTAGCGGGCGGGCCCGGTTCGGAAAAACTGTTTTTT
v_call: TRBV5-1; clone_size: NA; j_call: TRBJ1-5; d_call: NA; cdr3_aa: CASTYESGDQPQHF; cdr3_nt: TGCGCCAGCACTTACGAGTCAGGGGACCAGCCCCAGCATTTT
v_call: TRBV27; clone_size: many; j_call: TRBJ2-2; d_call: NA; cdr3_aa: CASIPDAYANTGELFF; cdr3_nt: TGTGCCAGCATCCCGGACGCCTACGCTAACACCGGGGAGCTGTTTTTT
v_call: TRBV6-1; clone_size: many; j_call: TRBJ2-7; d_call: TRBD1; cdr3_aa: CARGQGARYEQYF; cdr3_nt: TGTGCCAGAGGACAGGGGGCTCGATACGAGCAGTACTTC
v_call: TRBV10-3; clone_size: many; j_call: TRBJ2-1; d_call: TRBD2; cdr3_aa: CAISDPSGLATGSSYNEQFF; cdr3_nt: TGTGCCATCAGTGATCCATCGGGACTAGCAACGGGTAGCTCCTACAATGAGCAGTTCTTC
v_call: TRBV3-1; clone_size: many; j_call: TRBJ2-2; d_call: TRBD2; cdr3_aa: CASSQATSSTGELFF; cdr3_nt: TGTGCCAGCAGCCAAGCGACTAGCTCGACCGGGGAGCTGTTTTTT
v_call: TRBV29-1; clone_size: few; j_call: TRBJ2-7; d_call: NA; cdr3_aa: CSVKQDVYEQYF; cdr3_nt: TGCAGCGTTAAACAGGACGTCTACGAGCAGTACTTC
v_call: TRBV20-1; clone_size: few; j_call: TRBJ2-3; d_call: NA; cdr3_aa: CSAERGVTDTQYF; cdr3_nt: TGCAGTGCTGAAAGGGGGGTCACAGATACGCAGTATTTT
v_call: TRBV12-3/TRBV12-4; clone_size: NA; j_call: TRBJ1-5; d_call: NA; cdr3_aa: CASKATRYSNQPQHF; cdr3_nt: TGTGCCAGTAAAGCCACCAGGTATAGCAATCAGCCCCAGCATTTT
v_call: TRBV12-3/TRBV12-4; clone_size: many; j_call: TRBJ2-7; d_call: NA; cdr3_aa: CASREGYEQYF; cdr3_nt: TGTGCCAGCAGAGAGGGTTACGAGCAGTACTTC
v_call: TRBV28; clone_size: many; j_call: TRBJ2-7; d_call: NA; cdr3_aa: CASTSWPYEQYF; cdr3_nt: TGTGCCAGCACATCCTGGCCCTACGAGCAGTACTTC
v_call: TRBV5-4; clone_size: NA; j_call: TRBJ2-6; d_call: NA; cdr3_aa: CASSFGLTRTGANVLTF; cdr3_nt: TGTGCCAGCAGCTTTGGACTGACAAGGACTGGGGCCAACGTCCTGACTTTC
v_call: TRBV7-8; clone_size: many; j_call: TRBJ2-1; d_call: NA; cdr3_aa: CASSLPRWQANEQFF; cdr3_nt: TGTGCCAGCAGCTTACCACGGTGGCAGGCCAATGAGCAGTTCTTC
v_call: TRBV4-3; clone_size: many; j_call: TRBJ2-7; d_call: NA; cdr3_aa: CASSQGTTYDEQYF; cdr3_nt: TGCGCCAGCAGCCAAGGGACTACTTATGACGAGCAGTACTTC
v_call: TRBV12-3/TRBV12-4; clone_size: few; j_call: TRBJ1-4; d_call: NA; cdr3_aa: CATPPWPLEKLFF; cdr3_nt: TGTGCCACCCCCCCTTGGCCGCTGGAAAAACTGTTTTTT
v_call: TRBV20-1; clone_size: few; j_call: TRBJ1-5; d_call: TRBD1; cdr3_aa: CSASQGSAGNQPQHF; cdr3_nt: TGCAGTGCTTCACAGGGGTCAGCGGGCAATCAGCCCCAGCATTTT
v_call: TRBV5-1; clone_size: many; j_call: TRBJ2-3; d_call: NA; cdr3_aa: CASSPDPGTDTQYF; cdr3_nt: TGCGCCAGCAGCCCGGACCCAGGTACAGATACGCAGTATTTT
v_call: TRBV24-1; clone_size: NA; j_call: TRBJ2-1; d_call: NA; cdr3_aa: CATSDHRVPNEQFF; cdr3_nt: TGTGCCACCAGTGATCACAGGGTTCCGAATGAGCAGTTCTTC
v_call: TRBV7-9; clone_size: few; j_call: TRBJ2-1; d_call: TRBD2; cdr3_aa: CASSPHSGREQFF; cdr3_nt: TGTGCCAGCAGCCCCCATAGCGGGAGGGAGCAGTTCTTC
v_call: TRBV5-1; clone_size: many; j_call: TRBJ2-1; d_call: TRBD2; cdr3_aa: CASSFGASGNNEQFF; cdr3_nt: TGCGCCAGCAGCTTTGGGGCTAGCGGGAACAATGAGCAGTTCTTC
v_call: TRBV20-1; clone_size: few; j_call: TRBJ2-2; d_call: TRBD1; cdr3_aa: CSALDRGHTSAPTGELFF; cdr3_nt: TGCAGTGCTCTGGACAGGGGGCACACTAGCGCACCGACCGGGGAGCTGTTTTTT
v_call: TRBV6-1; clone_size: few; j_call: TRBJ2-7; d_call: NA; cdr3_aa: CASSTRDGMYEQYF; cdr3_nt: TGTGCCAGCAGTACGCGGGACGGGATGTACGAGCAGTACTTC
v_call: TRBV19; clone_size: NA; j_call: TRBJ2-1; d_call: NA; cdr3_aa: CASTLGQPYNEQFF; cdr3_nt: TGTGCCAGTACTCTCGGCCAGCCCTACAATGAGCAGTTCTTC
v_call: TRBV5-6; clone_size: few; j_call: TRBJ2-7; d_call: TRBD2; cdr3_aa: CASSSRLAGAVLYEQYF; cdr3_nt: TGTGCCAGCAGCTCCCGACTAGCGGGAGCGGTTTTGTACGAGCAGTACTTC
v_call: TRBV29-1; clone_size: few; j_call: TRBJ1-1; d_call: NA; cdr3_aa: CSVGDRHRDDTEAFF; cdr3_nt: TGCAGCGTTGGAGACAGGCACCGCGACGACACTGAAGCTTTCTTT
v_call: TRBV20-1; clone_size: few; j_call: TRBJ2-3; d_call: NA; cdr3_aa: CSASKVADTQYF; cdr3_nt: TGCAGTGCCTCGAAGGTTGCAGATACGCAGTATTTT
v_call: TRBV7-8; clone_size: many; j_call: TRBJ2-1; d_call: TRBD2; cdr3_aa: CASSLYRRGSLDNEQFF; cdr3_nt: TGTGCCAGCAGCCTCTATCGGCGCGGGAGTCTCGACAATGAGCAGTTCTTC
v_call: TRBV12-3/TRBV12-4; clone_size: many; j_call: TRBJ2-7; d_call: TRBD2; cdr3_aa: CASSPRLAAYEQYF; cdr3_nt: TGTGCCAGCAGTCCTAGACTAGCGGCCTACGAGCAGTACTTC
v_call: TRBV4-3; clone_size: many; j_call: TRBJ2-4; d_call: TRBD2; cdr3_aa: CASSRGRAVVAKNIQYF; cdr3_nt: TGCGCCAGCAGCCGCGGGAGAGCGGTCGTAGCCAAAAACATTCAGTACTTC
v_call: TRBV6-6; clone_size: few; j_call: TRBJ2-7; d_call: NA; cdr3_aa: CASSWEAAYEQYF; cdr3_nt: TGTGCCAGCAGTTGGGAGGCGGCCTACGAGCAGTACTTC
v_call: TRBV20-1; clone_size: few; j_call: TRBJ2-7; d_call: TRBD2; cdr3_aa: CSASVAGLTYEQYF; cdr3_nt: TGCAGTGCTTCTGTAGCGGGATTAACCTACGAGCAGTACTTC
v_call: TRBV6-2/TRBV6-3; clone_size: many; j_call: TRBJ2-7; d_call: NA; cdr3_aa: CASSRIYEQYF; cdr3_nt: TGTGCCAGCAGCCGAATCTACGAGCAGTACTTC
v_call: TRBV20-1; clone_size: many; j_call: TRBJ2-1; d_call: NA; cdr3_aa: CSATSGDEDNEQFF; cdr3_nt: TGCAGTGCAACCAGCGGAGACGAAGACAATGAGCAGTTCTTC
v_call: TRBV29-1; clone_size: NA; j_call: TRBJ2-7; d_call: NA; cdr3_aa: CSVEAGRGFPYEQYF; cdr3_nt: TGCAGCGTTGAAGCGGGTAGAGGCTTCCCTTACGAGCAGTACTTC